Listed below are T cell receptor beta chains from one sample, sequenced in a study of control samples from healthy donors and cancer patients. Repertoires were generated with immunoSEQ multiplex PCR, while TCRdb's copy carries only in-frame clones and drops some. The table has roughly 88,000 clones, 91% seen once. Input material: blood. Source of these receptors: a woman in her twenties or thirties in good health. Each CDR3 is given with its conserved first and last residue. A D gene is named only where the DNA matches it firmly. Clone size is not always given. Where it is, it says once, few, many or a class for expanded clones.

j_gene	abundance	v_gene	d_gene	CDR3nt	CDR3aa
TRBJ1-2	.	TRBV7-8	TRBD1	TGTGCCAGCAGCTTAGAGTTAGGACAGGGCGGCTATGGCTACACCTTC	CASSLELGQGGYGYTF
TRBJ1-5	.	TRBV4-1	.	TGCGCCAGCAGCCAAGAAGGAGGCCATAGCAATCAGCCCCAGCATTTT	CASSQEGGHSNQPQHF
TRBJ1-2	few	TRBV9	.	TGTGCCAGCAGCGTAGTTGACACGGATAACTATGGCTACACCTTC	CASSVVDTDNYGYTF
TRBJ1-1	.	TRBV19	.	TGTGCCAGTAGGATGACAGGGAACACTGAAGCTTTCTTT	CASRMTGNTEAFF
TRBJ2-1	.	TRBV2	TRBD2	TGTGCCAGCAGTCCGATAGGGACCAGCGGGAGTTATGAGCAGTTCTTC	CASSPIGTSGSYEQFF
TRBJ2-1	.	TRBV24-1	TRBD2	TGTGCCACCAGTGGCGGACTAGCGGGAGTTTCAAATGAGCAGTTCTTC	CATSGGLAGVSNEQFF
TRBJ2-7	.	TRBV19	.	TGTGCCAGTAGTAAAACCGGGACAGCGACTAGTGGGGACGAGCAGTACTTC	CASSKTGTATSGDEQYF
TRBJ2-2	.	TRBV18	TRBD2	TGTGCCAGCTCACCAATCCTAGCGGGGGCTTCCGGGGAGCTGTTTTTT	CASSPILAGASGELFF
TRBJ1-5	.	TRBV19	.	TGTGCCAGTAGTCCTCAGGGCTCGAATCAGCCCCAGCATTTT	CASSPQGSNQPQHF
TRBJ2-2	.	TRBV5-6	TRBD1	TGTGCCAGCAGCTTCGGGACAGGGGTCACCGGGGAGCTGTTTTTT	CASSFGTGVTGELFF
TRBJ1-2	.	TRBV7-2	TRBD1	TGTGCCAGCAGACTCGGGACAGGGGACTATGGCTACACCTTC	CASRLGTGDYGYTF
TRBJ1-3	.	TRBV5-6	.	TGTGCCAGCAGTCCCAGCGGGACACCCCGTGGAAACACCATATATTTT	CASSPSGTPRGNTIYF
TRBJ1-5	.	TRBV15	TRBD1	TGTGCCACCAGCAGAGGAGGACAGGGGAAGAAGCCCCAGCATTTT	CATSRGGQGKKPQHF
TRBJ1-5	once	TRBV5-5	.	TGTGCCAGCAGCCATCGGCCCAGGGACAATCAGCCCCAGCATTTT	CASSHRPRDNQPQHF
TRBJ1-1	.	TRBV19	.	TGTGCCGCCGGGGGATCCCGCAACACTGAAGCTTTCTTT	CAAGGSRNTEAFF
TRBJ2-3	once	TRBV10-2	TRBD1	TGCGCCACTCTTAGACGGGACAGGGACATGACAGATACGCAGTATTTT	CATLRRDRDMTDTQYF
TRBJ2-7	few	TRBV5-1	.	TGCGCCAGCAGCCGCCAGGGGACATCCTACGAGCAGTACTTC	CASSRQGTSYEQYF
TRBJ1-1	once	TRBV7-9	.	TGTGCCAGCAGCTTATACCGAAGCCCCACGACTGAAGCTTTCTTT	CASSLYRSPTTEAFF
TRBJ1-2	.	TRBV9	.	TGTGCCAGCACCAAGGGGGGGTCCCTAAACTATGGCTACACCTTC	CASTKGGSLNYGYTF
TRBJ2-2	.	TRBV27	.	TGTGCCAGCAGTTTAGTGCCCGGGGAGCTGTTTTTT	CASSLVPGELFF
TRBJ2-2	.	TRBV7-2	TRBD2	TGTGCCAGCAGCTTACCCAGCGGGAGCCCCACCGGGGAGCTGTTTTTT	CASSLPSGSPTGELFF
TRBJ1-2	.	TRBV7-8	TRBD1	TGTGCCAGCAGCTTAGCGCTCACAGGGGGTATAAATGGCTACACCTTC	CASSLALTGGINGYTF
TRBJ1-4	.	TRBV9	.	TGTGCCAGCAGCGTGGGAACAACTAATGAAAAACTGTTTTTT	CASSVGTTNEKLFF
TRBJ1-2	.	TRBV10-2	TRBD1	TGCGCCAGCAGTGAGCCGGGACAGGGAGCCTATGGCTACACCTTC	CASSEPGQGAYGYTF
TRBJ2-3	.	TRBV20-1	TRBD2	TGCAGTGCTAGTATGCGGGAGGGCTCCACAGATACGCAGTATTTT	CSASMREGSTDTQYF
TRBJ2-1	.	TRBV11-3	TRBD2	TGTGCCAGCAGCTCACCATCAGGACTAGCCAGCGATGAGCAGTTCTTC	CASSSPSGLASDEQFF
TRBJ1-2	few	TRBV29-1	TRBD1	TGCAGCGTCGAATCTCTGGGACAGGGCTATGGCTACACCTTC	CSVESLGQGYGYTF
TRBJ2-3	.	TRBV6-4	TRBD2	TGTGCCAGCAGCAGGGAGGGGATAGGTACGCAGTATTTT	CASSREGIGTQYF
TRBJ2-3	once	TRBV28	.	TGTGCCAGCAGTTTTCTAGCTGTCACAGATACGCAGTATTTT	CASSFLAVTDTQYF
TRBJ1-1	.	TRBV9	TRBD1	TGTGCCAGCAGCGTAGGGGAGGGGGCCACTGAAGCTTTCTTT	CASSVGEGATEAFF
TRBJ2-7	.	TRBV7-9	TRBD1	TGTGCCAGCAGCAGTACTACCGGGACAGGGATTTACTACGAGCAGTACTTC	CASSSTTGTGIYYEQYF
TRBJ2-1	.	TRBV11-3	.	TGTGCCAGCAGCTCATGGGGGACTGGGGATGAGCAGTTCTTC	CASSSWGTGDEQFF
TRBJ2-1	.	TRBV3-1/TRBV3-2	TRBD2	TGTGCCAGCAGCCAAAGGGAGCGGGGAATCGCCCAAAACAATGAGCAGTTCTTC	CASSQRERGIAQNNEQFF
TRBJ1-3	.	TRBV2	.	TGTGCCAGGGCATACGGACTCTCTGGAAACACCATATATTTT	CARAYGLSGNTIYF
TRBJ2-2	few	TRBV27	TRBD2	TGTGCCAGCCGGACTAGCGGGAGTGTCTTGGGGACCGGGGAGCTGTTTTTT	CASRTSGSVLGTGELFF
TRBJ1-4	.	TRBV4-2	TRBD1	TGTGCCAGCAGCCAGGCGACAGGGGTGGGGAAACTGTTTTTT	CASSQATGVGKLFF
TRBJ1-1	once	TRBV18	.	TGTGCCAGCTCACCACCAGAAGGGATGAACACTGAAGCTTTCTTT	CASSPPEGMNTEAFF
TRBJ1-2	.	TRBV27	.	TGTGCCAGCAGTTTGGTAACCCGGGGCCTCATAGATAACTATGGCTACACCTTC	CASSLVTRGLIDNYGYTF
TRBJ1-4	.	TRBV11-2	.	TGTGCCAGTTCGTCCAGGGCTAATGAAAAACTGTTTTTT	CASSSRANEKLFF
TRBJ1-1	.	TRBV6-5	.	TGTGCCAGCAGTCCGCAGGGGATTAACACTGAAGCTTTCTTT	CASSPQGINTEAFF
TRBJ1-2	.	TRBV6-5	TRBD1	TGTGCCAACAGGGACAGATCAATACATGGCTACACCTTC	CANRDRSIHGYTF
TRBJ2-3	.	TRBV5-4	.	TGTGCCAGCAGCTTGAGGACAGGCACAGATACGCAGTATTTT	CASSLRTGTDTQYF
TRBJ1-5	.	TRBV30	.	TGTGCCTGGAACCGGGGCAGCGGTTTAAAGCATTTT	CAWNRGSGLKHF
TRBJ1-1	.	TRBV13	.	TGTGCCAGCAGCTGGGGGAACACTGAAGCTTTCTTT	CASSWGNTEAFF
TRBJ1-1	.	TRBV4-1	.	TGCGCCAGCAGCCCGTCCGACAGGTATGGGACTGAAGCTTTCTTT	CASSPSDRYGTEAFF
TRBJ1-4	.	TRBV18	.	TGTGCCAGCTCACCACCGGGGGGAAATAAGGAAAAACTGTTTTTT	CASSPPGGNKEKLFF
TRBJ2-6	.	TRBV3-1/TRBV3-2	.	TGTGCCAGCAGCCTGGGATATAGCTTGACTTTC	CASSLGYSLTF
TRBJ2-1	.	TRBV2	TRBD2	TGTGCCAGCAGTGTGACTAGCGGGAGCCTTGGTGAGCAGTTCTTC	CASSVTSGSLGEQFF
TRBJ2-2	.	TRBV7-9	.	TGTGCCAGCAGCTTAGGGGACTCCAACACCGGGGAGCTGTTTTTT	CASSLGDSNTGELFF
TRBJ1-3	once	TRBV28	.	TGTGCCAGCAGTCCCGCCAGAACTGGAAACACCATATATTTT	CASSPARTGNTIYF
TRBJ2-3	few	TRBV6-6	TRBD1	TGTGCCAGCAGGGGGGACAGGGGGTCCACAGATACGCAGTATTTT	CASRGDRGSTDTQYF
TRBJ2-2	.	TRBV13	.	TGTGCCAGCAGCTTGTTCGCGGGCGCGAACACCGGGGAGCTGTTTTTT	CASSLFAGANTGELFF
TRBJ2-1	.	TRBV24-1	.	TGTGCCACCAGTGGCCTCCAGGGGTCCTACAATGAGCAGTTCTTC	CATSGLQGSYNEQFF
TRBJ2-3	.	TRBV24-1	.	TGTGCCACCAGTGATTTGCCCGGGAGCACAGATACGCAGTATTTT	CATSDLPGSTDTQYF
TRBJ2-2	.	TRBV7-9	TRBD2	TGTGCCAGCAGCTTAGCCGGCGGTAGCGGGAGAGTTAGGGAGCTGTTTTTT	CASSLAGGSGRVRELFF